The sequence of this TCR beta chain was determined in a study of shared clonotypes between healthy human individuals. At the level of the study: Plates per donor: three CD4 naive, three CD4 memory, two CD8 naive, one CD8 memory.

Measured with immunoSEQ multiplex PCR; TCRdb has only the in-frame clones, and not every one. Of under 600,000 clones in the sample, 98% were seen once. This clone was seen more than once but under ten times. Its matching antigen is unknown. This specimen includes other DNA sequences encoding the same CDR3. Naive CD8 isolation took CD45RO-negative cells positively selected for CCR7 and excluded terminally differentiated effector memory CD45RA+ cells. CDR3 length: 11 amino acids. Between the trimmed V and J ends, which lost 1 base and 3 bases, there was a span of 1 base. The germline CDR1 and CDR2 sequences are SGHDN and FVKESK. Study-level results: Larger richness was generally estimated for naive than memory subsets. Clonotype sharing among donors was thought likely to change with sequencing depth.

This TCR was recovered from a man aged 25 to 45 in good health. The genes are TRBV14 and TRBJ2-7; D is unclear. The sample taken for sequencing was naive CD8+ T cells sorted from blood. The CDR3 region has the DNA TGTGCCAGCAGCCAAGGCTACGAGCAGTACTTC. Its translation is CASSQGYEQYF.